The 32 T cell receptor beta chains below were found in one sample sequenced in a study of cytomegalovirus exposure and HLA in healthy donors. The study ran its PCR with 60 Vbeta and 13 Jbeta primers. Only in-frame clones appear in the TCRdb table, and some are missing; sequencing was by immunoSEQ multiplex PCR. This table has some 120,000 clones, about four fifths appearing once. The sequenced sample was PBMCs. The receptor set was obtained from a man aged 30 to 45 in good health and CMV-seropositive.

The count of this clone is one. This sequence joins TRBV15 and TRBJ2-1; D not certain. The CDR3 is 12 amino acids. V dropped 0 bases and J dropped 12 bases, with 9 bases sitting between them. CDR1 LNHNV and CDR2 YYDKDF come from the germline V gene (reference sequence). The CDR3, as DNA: TGTGCCACCAGCAGAGATCATGGGCGGCAGTTCTTC. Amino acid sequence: CATSRDHGRQFF.

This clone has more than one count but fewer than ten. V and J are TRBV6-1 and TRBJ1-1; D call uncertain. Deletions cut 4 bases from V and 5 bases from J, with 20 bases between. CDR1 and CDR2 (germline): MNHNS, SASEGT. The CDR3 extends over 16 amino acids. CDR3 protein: CASSGSASVGRTEAFF. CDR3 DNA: TGTGCCAGCAGTGGGTCCGCTTCGGTAGGGAGAACTGAAGCTTTCTTT.

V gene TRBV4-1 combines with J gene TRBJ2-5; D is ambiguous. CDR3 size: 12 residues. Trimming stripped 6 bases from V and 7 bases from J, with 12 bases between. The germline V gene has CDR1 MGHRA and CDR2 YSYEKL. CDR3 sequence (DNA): TGCGCCAGCAGGTCCCCGACGGGGACCCAGTACTTC. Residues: CASRSPTGTQYF.

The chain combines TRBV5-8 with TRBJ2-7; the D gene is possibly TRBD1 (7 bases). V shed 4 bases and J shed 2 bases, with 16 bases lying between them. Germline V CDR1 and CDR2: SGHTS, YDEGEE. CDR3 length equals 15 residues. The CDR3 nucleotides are TGTGCCAGCAGCCCGGGGGACAGCCTGACCTACGAGCAGTACTTC. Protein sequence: CASSPGDSLTYEQYF.

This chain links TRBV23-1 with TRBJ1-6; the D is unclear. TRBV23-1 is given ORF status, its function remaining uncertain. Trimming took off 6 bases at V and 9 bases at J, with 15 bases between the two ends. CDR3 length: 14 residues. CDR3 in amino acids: CASRSYSVLSPLHF. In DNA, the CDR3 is TGCGCCAGCAGGTCCTACTCGGTTCTTTCACCCCTCCACTTT.

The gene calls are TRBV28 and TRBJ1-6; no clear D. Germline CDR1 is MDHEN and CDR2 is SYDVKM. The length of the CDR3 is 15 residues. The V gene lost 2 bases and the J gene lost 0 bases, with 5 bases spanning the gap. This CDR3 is CASSLPNSYNSPLHF. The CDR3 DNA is TGTGCCAGCAGTTTACCCAACTCCTATAATTCACCCCTCCACTTT.

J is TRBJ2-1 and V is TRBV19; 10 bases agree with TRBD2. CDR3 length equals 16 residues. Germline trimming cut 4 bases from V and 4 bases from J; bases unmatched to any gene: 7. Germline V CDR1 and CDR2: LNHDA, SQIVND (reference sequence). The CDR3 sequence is CASSTLTSGYYNEQFF. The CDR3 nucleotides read TGTGCCAGTAGTACATTGACTAGCGGGTATTACAATGAGCAGTTCTTC.

The CDR3 DNA reads as TGTGCCAGCAGTTACTCGATCAGGGGGCTTTACGAGCAGTACTTC. Translating it yields CASSYSIRGLYEQYF. J is TRBJ2-7 and V is TRBV6-5, with 8 bases fitting TRBD1. Germline V lookup: CDR1 MNHEY, CDR2 SVGAGI. The trim removed 0 bases at V and 4 bases at J, leaving 5 bases unmatched. The CDR3 consists of 15 residues.

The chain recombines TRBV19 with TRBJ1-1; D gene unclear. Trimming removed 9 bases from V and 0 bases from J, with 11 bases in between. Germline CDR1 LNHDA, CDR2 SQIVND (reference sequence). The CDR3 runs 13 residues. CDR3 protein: CASTTQMNTEAFF. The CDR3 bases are TGTGCCAGCACCACTCAAATGAACACTGAAGCTTTCTTT.

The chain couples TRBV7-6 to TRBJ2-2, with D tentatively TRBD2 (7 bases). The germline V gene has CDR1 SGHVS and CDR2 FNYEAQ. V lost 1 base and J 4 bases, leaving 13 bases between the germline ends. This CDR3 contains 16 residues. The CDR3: CASSLVAGALTGELFF. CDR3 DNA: TGTGCCAGCAGCTTAGTCGCGGGGGCCCTCACCGGGGAGCTGTTTTTT. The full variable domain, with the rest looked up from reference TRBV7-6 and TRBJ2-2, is GAGVSQSPRYKVTKRGQDVALRCDPISGHVSLYWYRQALGQGPEFLTYFNYEAQQDKSGLPNDRFSAERPEGSISTLTIQRTEQRDSAMYRCASSLVAGALTGELFFGEGSRLTVL.

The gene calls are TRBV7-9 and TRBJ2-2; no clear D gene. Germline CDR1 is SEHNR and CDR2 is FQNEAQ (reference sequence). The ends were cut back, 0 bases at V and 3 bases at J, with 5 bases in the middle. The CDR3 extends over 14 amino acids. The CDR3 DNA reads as TGTGCCAGCAGCTTAGCCGGAGACACCGGGGAGCTGTTTTTT. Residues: CASSLAGDTGELFF. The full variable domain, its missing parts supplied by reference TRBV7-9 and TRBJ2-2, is DTGVSQNPRHKITKRGQNVTFRCDPISEHNRLYWYRQTLGQGPEFLTYFQNEAQLEKSRLLSDRFSAERPKGSFSTLEIQRTEQGDSAMYLCASSLAGDTGELFFGEGSRLTVL.

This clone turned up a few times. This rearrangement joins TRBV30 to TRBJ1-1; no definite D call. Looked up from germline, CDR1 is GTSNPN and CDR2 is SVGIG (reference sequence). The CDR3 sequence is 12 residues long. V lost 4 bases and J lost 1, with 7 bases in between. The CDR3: CAWTRGNTEAFF. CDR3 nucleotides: TGTGCCTGGACCCGGGGGAACACTGAAGCTTTCTTT.

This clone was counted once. CDR3 bases: TGTGCCAGCAGCCACAGGGGGAGGGGGCAAGAGGACACTGAAGCTTTCTTT. Amino acid sequence: CASSHRGRGQEDTEAFF. This chain connects TRBV7-6 to TRBJ1-1, with 8 positions matching TRBD1. Trimming at V came to 5 bases and at J to 3 bases, leaving 14 bases not matched to a gene. The germline gives CDR1 SGHVS, CDR2 FNYEAQ. This CDR3 has 17 residues. Using reference TRBV7-6 and TRBJ1-1 for the parts outside the CDR3, the full variable domain is GAGVSQSPRYKVTKRGQDVALRCDPISGHVSLYWYRQALGQGPEFLTYFNYEAQQDKSGLPNDRFSAERPEGSISTLTIQRTEQRDSAMYRCASSHRGRGQEDTEAFFGQGTRLTVV.

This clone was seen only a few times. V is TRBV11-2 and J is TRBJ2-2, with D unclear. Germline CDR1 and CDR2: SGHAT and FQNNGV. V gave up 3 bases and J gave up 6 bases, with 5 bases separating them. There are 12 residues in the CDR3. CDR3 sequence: CASSFPAGELFF. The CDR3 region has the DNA TGTGCCAGCAGCTTCCCTGCCGGGGAGCTGTTTTTT.

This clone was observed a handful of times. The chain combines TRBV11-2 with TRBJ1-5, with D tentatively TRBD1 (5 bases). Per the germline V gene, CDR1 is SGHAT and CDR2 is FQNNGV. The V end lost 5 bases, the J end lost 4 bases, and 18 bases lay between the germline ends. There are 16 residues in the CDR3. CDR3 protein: CASSPTERGLNQPQHF. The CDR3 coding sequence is TGTGCCAGCAGCCCTACTGAGCGGGGCTTAAATCAGCCCCAGCATTTT.

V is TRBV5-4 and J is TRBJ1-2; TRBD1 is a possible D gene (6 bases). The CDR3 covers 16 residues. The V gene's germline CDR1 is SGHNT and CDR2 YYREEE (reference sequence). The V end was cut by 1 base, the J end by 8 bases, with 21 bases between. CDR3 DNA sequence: TGTGCCAGCAGCTTGAATGCCGGGCGGGGGGCGGAGGGCTACACCTTC. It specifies CASSLNAGRGAEGYTF.

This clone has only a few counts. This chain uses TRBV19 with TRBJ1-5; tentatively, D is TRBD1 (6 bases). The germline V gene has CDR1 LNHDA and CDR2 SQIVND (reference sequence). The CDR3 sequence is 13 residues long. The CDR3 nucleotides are TGTTCCTCAAGTTGGGGGCCCCATCAGCCCCAGCATTTT. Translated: CSSSWGPHQPQHF. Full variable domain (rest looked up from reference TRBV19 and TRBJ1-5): DGGITQSPKYLFRKEGQNVTLSCEQNLNHDAMYWYRQDPGQGLRLIYYSQIVNDFQKGDIAEGYSVSREKKESFPLTVTSAQKNPTAFYLCSSSWGPHQPQHFGDGTRLSIL.

The DNA of the CDR3 is TGTGCCAGCAGCCGAGGAGGGGATAGCAATCAGCCCCAGCATTTT. It encodes CASSRGGDSNQPQHF. The gene calls are TRBV5-5 and TRBJ1-5, with D perhaps TRBD1 (5 bases). CDR1 is SGHKS, CDR2 YYEKEE, per germline (reference sequence). This CDR3 spans 15 amino acids. The V and J ends lost 4 bases and 0 bases respectively, with 11 bases between them.

CDR3 sequence: CASSPQPSGYGYTF. The CDR3 nucleotides read TGTGCCAGCAGCCCTCAACCCAGTGGCTATGGCTACACCTTC. The chain is built from TRBV4-2 and TRBJ1-2, with D uncertain. Deletions cut 4 bases from V and 4 bases from J, with 13 bases between. This CDR3 region has 14 residues. The germline V gene encodes CDR1 LGHNA and CDR2 YNFKEQ.

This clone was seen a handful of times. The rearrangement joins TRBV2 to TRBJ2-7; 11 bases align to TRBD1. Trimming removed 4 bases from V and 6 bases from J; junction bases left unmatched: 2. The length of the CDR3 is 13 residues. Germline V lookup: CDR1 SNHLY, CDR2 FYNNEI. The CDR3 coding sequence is TGTGCCAGCAGTGGAGGGACAGGGGGCGAGCAGTACTTC. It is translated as CASSGGTGGEQYF.

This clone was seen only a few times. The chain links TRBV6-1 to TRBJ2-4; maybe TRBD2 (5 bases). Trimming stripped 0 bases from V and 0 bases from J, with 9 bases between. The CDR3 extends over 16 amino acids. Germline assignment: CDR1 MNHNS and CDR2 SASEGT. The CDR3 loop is CASSEAPLGAKNIQYF. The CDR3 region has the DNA TGTGCCAGCAGTGAAGCACCACTAGGAGCCAAAAACATTCAGTACTTC.

The CDR3 DNA sequence: TGCGCCAGCAGCTTGGTACTAGCGGGAGATCGGCGGGAGCAGTTCTTC. Its translation: CASSLVLAGDRREQFF. This chain joins TRBV5-1 and TRBJ2-1; 11 positions match TRBD2. Germline V CDR1 and CDR2: SGHRS, YFSETQ. Trimming removed 0 bases from V and 10 bases from J; junction bases left unmatched: 9. The CDR3 totals 16 residues.

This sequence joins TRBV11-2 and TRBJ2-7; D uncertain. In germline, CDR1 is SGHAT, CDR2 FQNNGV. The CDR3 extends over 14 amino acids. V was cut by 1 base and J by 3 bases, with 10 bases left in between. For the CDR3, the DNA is TGTGCCAGCAGCTTAGTTTTCCCCAACTACGAGCAGTACTTC. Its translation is CASSLVFPNYEQYF.

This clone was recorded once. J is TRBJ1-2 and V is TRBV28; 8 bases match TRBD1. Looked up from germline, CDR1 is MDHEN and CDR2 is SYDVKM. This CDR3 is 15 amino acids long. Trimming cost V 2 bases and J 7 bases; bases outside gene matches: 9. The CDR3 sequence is CASSLPIGQGLGYTF. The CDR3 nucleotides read TGTGCCAGCAGTTTACCGATCGGACAGGGTCTTGGCTACACCTTC.

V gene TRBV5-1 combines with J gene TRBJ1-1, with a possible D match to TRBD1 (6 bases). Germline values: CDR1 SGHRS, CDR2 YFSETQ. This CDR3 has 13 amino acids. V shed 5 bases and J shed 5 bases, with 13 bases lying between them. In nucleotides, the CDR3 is TGCGCCAGCAGGAGACAGGATGGAACTGAAGCTTTCTTT. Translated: CASRRQDGTEAFF.

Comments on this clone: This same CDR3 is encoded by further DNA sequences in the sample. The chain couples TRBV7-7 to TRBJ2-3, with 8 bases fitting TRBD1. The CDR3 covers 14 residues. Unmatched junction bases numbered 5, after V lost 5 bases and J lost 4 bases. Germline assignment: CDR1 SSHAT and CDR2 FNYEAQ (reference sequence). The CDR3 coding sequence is TGTGCCAGCAGCCCGACAGGGGCGGCAGATACGCAGTATTTT. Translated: CASSPTGAADTQYF.

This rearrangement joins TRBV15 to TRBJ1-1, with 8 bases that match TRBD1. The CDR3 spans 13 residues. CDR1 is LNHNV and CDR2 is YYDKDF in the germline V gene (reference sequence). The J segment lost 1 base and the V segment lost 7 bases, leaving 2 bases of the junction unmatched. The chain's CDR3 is CATTQGANTEAFF. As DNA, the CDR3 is TGTGCCACCACCCAGGGGGCGAACACTGAAGCTTTCTTT.

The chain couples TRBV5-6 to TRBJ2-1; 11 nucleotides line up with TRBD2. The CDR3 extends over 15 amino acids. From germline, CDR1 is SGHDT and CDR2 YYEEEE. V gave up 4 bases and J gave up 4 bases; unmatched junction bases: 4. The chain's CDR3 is CASSAGLAAYNEQFF. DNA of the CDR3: TGTGCCAGCAGCGCGGGACTAGCGGCTTACAATGAGCAGTTCTTC.

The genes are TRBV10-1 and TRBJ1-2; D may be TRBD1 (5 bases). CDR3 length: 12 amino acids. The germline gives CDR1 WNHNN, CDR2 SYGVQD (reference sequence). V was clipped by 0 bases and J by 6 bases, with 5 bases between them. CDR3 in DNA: TGCGCCAGCAGTGAGTCGACAGATGGCTACACCTTC. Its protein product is CASSESTDGYTF.

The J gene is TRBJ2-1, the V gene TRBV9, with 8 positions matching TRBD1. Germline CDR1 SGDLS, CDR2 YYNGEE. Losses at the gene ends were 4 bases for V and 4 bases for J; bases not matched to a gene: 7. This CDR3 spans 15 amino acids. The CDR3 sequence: CASSYSGQEYNEQFF. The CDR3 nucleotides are TGTGCCAGCAGCTACTCGGGACAGGAATACAATGAGCAGTTCTTC.

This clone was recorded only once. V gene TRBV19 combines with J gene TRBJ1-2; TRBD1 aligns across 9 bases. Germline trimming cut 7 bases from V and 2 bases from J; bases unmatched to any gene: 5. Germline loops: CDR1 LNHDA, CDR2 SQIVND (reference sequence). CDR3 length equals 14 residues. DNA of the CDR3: TGTGCCAGTAATATGGGACAGGGCAACTATGGCTACACCTTC. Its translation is CASNMGQGNYGYTF.

CDR3 coding DNA: TGTGCCAGCAGCTCCGGACAGGGGTCGGATGGCTACACCTTC. Translation gives CASSSGQGSDGYTF. The chain uses TRBV5-4 and TRBJ1-2; 9 nucleotides match TRBD1. Germline CDR1 and CDR2: SGHNT and YYREEE (reference sequence). This CDR3 contains 14 residues. The J segment lost 6 bases and the V segment lost 3 bases, leaving 6 bases of the junction unmatched.